This T cell receptor (beta chain) stems from a study of T cell responses to AZD1222 COVID-19 vaccine. On this clone itself: The antigen is undetermined.

Some clones are missing from TCRdb's copy, which holds only in-frame ones; the method was immunoSEQ multiplex PCR. This table holds 120,000 or so clones, 70% to 85% found once. Broader study findings: Mostly white British, mostly female donors; authors suggested clonal diversity may be underestimated. CD4 TCRs associated with vaccination spanned spike, dominating at 160-218 and 743-854. Regions left unmutated in variants are reportedly the target of nearly half of spike-specific TCRs. Only 5 or 6 people who got AZD1222 tested seropositive at baseline.

This specimen was peripheral blood, taken 28 days after the second AZD1222 dose. This TCR derives from an adult who received the AZD1222 COVID-19 vaccine.

The CDR3 protein is CASSLGGGQTYEQYF. In nucleotides, the CDR3 is TGTGCCAGCAGCTTAGGCGGGGGGCAGACCTACGAGCAGTACTTC. The chain uses TRBV11-3 and TRBJ2-7, with TRBD2 matching 8 bases. CDR1 SGHNT and CDR2 YENEEA come from the germline V gene. V was pared by 1 base and J by 2 bases, with 4 bases of the junction left unmatched. CDR3 length: 15 residues.